This is a list of T cell receptor beta chains from one sample in a study of technical replicates of blood from a few donors. The method was immunoSEQ multiplex PCR; TCRdb's version includes in-frame clones alone and lacks a portion of them. Among fewer than 13,000 clones listed, around 94% were seen once. The sample comprised PBMCs. The receptors were gathered from a human donor in good health. The CDR3 runs from the conserved cysteine through the conserved F or W. D genes are given only for firm matches. Clone sizes are given selectively: once, few, many, or a class where the clone is expanded.

D: NA; size: NA; V: TRBV29-1; J: TRBJ2-7; DNA: TGCAGCGCTGGGCGGGGGCAGGGACTGGAGCAGTACTTC; CDR3: CSAGRGQGLEQYF
D: NA; size: few; V: TRBV6-1; J: TRBJ1-1; DNA: TGTGCCAGCAGTGAAGAGCCGGCGGGTTATCTGGCAGGTTTGTACACTGAAGCTTTCTTT; CDR3: CASSEEPAGYLAGLYTEAFF
D: TRBD1; size: NA; V: TRBV5-6; J: TRBJ2-7; DNA: TGTGCCAGCAGCTCCCGGACAGGGATTGTCGACGAGCAGTACTTC; CDR3: CASSSRTGIVDEQYF
D: TRBD1; size: NA; V: TRBV29-1; J: TRBJ2-1; DNA: TGCAGCGACAGACCCCGGACAGGGGAGCGCAATGAGCAGTTCTTC; CDR3: CSDRPRTGERNEQFF
D: NA; size: NA; V: TRBV28; J: TRBJ2-1; DNA: TGTGCCAGCAGCTTCATAGACAATGAGCAGTTCTTC; CDR3: CASSFIDNEQFF
D: TRBD2; size: NA; V: TRBV6-4; J: TRBJ2-1; DNA: TGTGCCAGCAACCCCCTTGGGAGCGGGAGGTCCCCGAATGAGCAGTTCTTC; CDR3: CASNPLGSGRSPNEQFF
D: NA; size: NA; V: TRBV7-4; J: TRBJ2-5; DNA: TGTGCCAGCAGCCCCCCTCGTGACCCAACCGGGGAGGAGACCCAGTACTTC; CDR3: CASSPPRDPTGEETQYF
D: NA; size: NA; V: TRBV11-3; J: TRBJ2-2; DNA: TGTGCCAGCAGCGACAGGTTCAACACCGGGGAGCTGTTTTTT; CDR3: CASSDRFNTGELFF
D: TRBD2; size: NA; V: TRBV7-7; J: TRBJ2-2; DNA: TGTGCCAGCAGCTTGGTTACTAGCGGGCTCGGGGAGCTGTTTTTT; CDR3: CASSLVTSGLGELFF
D: TRBD2; size: once; V: TRBV9; J: TRBJ2-2; DNA: TGTGCCAGCAGCGTAGGCCCTCTAGGCGGGAGTTCGGGCACCGGGGAGCTGTTTTTT; CDR3: CASSVGPLGGSSGTGELFF
D: NA; size: NA; V: TRBV7-9; J: TRBJ2-7; DNA: TGTGCCAGCAGCGGGATGGGGACTCAAACGGGGCAGTACTTC; CDR3: CASSGMGTQTGQYF
D: NA; size: NA; V: TRBV5-8; J: TRBJ2-3; DNA: TGTGCCAGCAGCTTACCAGGGAATCAGGATACGCAGTATTTT; CDR3: CASSLPGNQDTQYF
D: NA; size: NA; V: TRBV2; J: TRBJ1-2; DNA: TGTGCCAGCAGTGGCCTGGACAGCAACTATGGCTACACCTTC; CDR3: CASSGLDSNYGYTF
D: TRBD1; size: NA; V: TRBV28; J: TRBJ1-2; DNA: TGTGCCAGCACCGCGACAGGGGGATATAACTATGGCTACACCTTC; CDR3: CASTATGGYNYGYTF
D: TRBD2; size: NA; V: TRBV30; J: TRBJ2-7; DNA: TGTGCCTGGAGTGTAGGCGGGAGCTCCTACGAGCAGTACTTC; CDR3: CAWSVGGSSYEQYF
D: TRBD2; size: NA; V: TRBV11-3; J: TRBJ2-3; DNA: TGTGCCAGCAGCTTAGGAGTCCTAGCGGCTTCTAGCACAGATACGCAGTATTTT; CDR3: CASSLGVLAASSTDTQYF
D: TRBD1; size: NA; V: TRBV6-5; J: TRBJ2-4; DNA: TGTGCCAGCAGTTACGGGACAGGGCTAGGTTGGGACATTCAGTACTTC; CDR3: CASSYGTGLGWDIQYF
D: TRBD2; size: NA; V: TRBV5-1; J: TRBJ2-3; DNA: TGCGCCAGCAGCAAGCGGGAGTTCGGTAAAGATACGCAGTATTTT; CDR3: CASSKREFGKDTQYF
D: TRBD1; size: NA; V: TRBV2; J: TRBJ2-5; DNA: TGTGCCAGCAGAGGCCAGGGGGTTGAGACCCAGTACTTC; CDR3: CASRGQGVETQYF
D: TRBD2; size: NA; V: TRBV19; J: TRBJ2-1; DNA: TGTGCCAGTAGCGCCGATGATAGCGGGACGTTTTACAATGAGCAGTTCTTC; CDR3: CASSADDSGTFYNEQFF
D: NA; size: once; V: TRBV6-1; J: TRBJ2-2; DNA: TGTGCCAGCAGTCGGTTATTGGACACCGGGGAGCTGTTTTTT; CDR3: CASSRLLDTGELFF
D: NA; size: NA; V: TRBV27; J: TRBJ2-1; DNA: TGTGCCAGCAGTTTATCTGGCGGCTACAATGAGCAGTTCTTC; CDR3: CASSLSGGYNEQFF
D: NA; size: NA; V: TRBV6-1; J: TRBJ1-1; DNA: TGTGCCAGCAGTGATCCGGGAAACACTGAAGCTTTCTTT; CDR3: CASSDPGNTEAFF
D: TRBD1; size: NA; V: TRBV18; J: TRBJ1-2; DNA: TGTGCCAGCTCACAATCGACAGGGGCTGATGGCTACACCTTC; CDR3: CASSQSTGADGYTF
D: NA; size: once; V: TRBV7-9; J: TRBJ1-4; DNA: TGTGCCAGCAGCTCAAAGGACAGACTTTATGAAAAACTGTTTTTT; CDR3: CASSSKDRLYEKLFF
D: TRBD1; size: once; V: TRBV19; J: TRBJ2-2; DNA: TGTGCCAGTAGTACCCTGGGACAGGGTGCCGGGGAGCTGTTTTTT; CDR3: CASSTLGQGAGELFF